This TCR beta chain was sequenced during a study of blood T cell repertoires in COVID-19. Some clones are missing from TCRdb's copy, which holds only in-frame ones; the method was immunoSEQ multiplex PCR. The repertoire holds approximately 200,000 clones, with approximately 85% as singletons. This CDR3 is built from 14 residues. The germline V and J ends were trimmed by 4 bases and 4 bases, with 14 bases remaining between them. Germline V gives CDR1 SEHNR, CDR2 FQNEAQ (reference sequence). The origin of this receptor is a woman aged 30 to 39 who had recovered from COVID-19. Sequencing was done on a sample of PBMCs or T cells enriched from blood (not recorded which). The chain couples TRBV7-9 to TRBJ2-7; D not certain. Written as DNA, the CDR3 is TGTGCCAGCAGCTCCCGTGGCACCCCTTACGAGCAGTACTTC. Translation: CASSSRGTPYEQYF.